Below are 7 T cell receptor beta chains sequenced from a single sample in a study of radiation and T cells in renal cell carcinoma (dated by TCRdb to about 2020). What the time point label conveys for this sample: baseline pretreatment blood. Read against the paper, the sample's treatment or condition label means: 15 Gy SBRT to primary tumor, nephrectomy 4 weeks later. Receptor amplification or capture employed the immunoSEQ multiplex PCR assay. As stored in TCRdb, this immuneACCESS dataset retains in-frame rearrangements with V and J assigned. A fraction of the clones does not appear; measured against another copy, unresolved V genes explain less than half of the discrepancy, and the remainder lacks a known reason. For this sample there are approximately 100,000 clones; 75% to 90% appear just once. Clones ranked in the top ten supply roughly 8% of the sample. The sample in question was blood, obtained from a patient whose treatment included radiotherapy and nephrectomy. The source of these receptors is a man aged 50 or older with renal cell carcinoma.

The chain employs TRBV7-2 and TRBJ2-5; 10 nucleotides align to TRBD2. Germline V gene lookup returns CDR1 SGHTA and CDR2 FQGNSA. V lost 1 base, J lost 4 bases, and 9 bases stayed unmatched. CDR3 length: 17 amino acids. CDR3 sequence reads: CASSLVGGASGGETQYF. DNA for the CDR3: TGTGCCAGCAGCTTAGTTGGGGGTGCTAGCGGGGGAGAGACCCAGTACTTC.

This rearrangement joins TRBV19 to TRBJ2-3, with 12 bases that match TRBD2. There are 15 residues in the CDR3. The germline CDR1 and CDR2 sequences are LNHDA and SQIVND (reference sequence). Trimming cost V 4 bases and J 4 bases; bases outside gene matches: 3. CDR3 amino acids: CASSTGLAGSDTQYF. CDR3 coding DNA: TGTGCCAGTAGTACGGGACTAGCGGGCTCAGATACGCAGTATTTT. The full variable domain, in which reference TRBV19 and TRBJ2-3 provide the parts outside the CDR3, is DGGITQSPKYLFRKEGQNVTLSCEQNLNHDAMYWYRQDPGQGLRLIYYSQIVNDFQKGDIAEGYSVSREKKESFPLTVTSAQKNPTAFYLCASSTGLAGSDTQYFGPGTRLTVL.

This clone was picked up one time. The chain joins TRBV7-9 to TRBJ2-7; TRBD1 matches at 9 bases. V lost 5 bases, J lost 2 bases, and 4 bases stayed unmatched. The CDR3 runs to 14 residues. The germline V gene has CDR1 SEHNR and CDR2 FQNEAQ (reference sequence). CDR3 sequence reads: CASSVTGGPYEQYF. For the CDR3, the DNA is TGTGCCAGCAGCGTGACAGGGGGTCCCTACGAGCAGTACTTC.

J is TRBJ2-1 and V is TRBV9, with 7 bases aligning to TRBD1. This CDR3 spans 14 amino acids. V lost 4 bases to trimming and J lost 4 bases; unmatched junction nucleotides: 5. CDR1 and CDR2 (germline): SGDLS, YYNGEE. CDR3 sequence: CASSPRDRYNEQFF. CDR3 sequence (DNA): TGTGCCAGCAGCCCCCGGGACAGATACAATGAGCAGTTCTTC.

The chain joins TRBV18 to TRBJ2-2; 9 bases are shared with TRBD1. CDR3 length: 14 residues. CDR1 and CDR2 (germline): KGHSH, LQKENI. Losses at the gene ends were 4 bases for V and 6 bases for J; bases not matched to a gene: 3. CDR3 sequence (DNA): TGTGCCAGCTCACAACAGGGGGCTGCCGGGGAGCTGTTTTTT. It encodes CASSQQGAAGELFF. The full variable domain, completed using reference TRBV18 and TRBJ2-2, is NAGVMQNPRHLVRRRGQEARLRCSPMKGHSHVYWYRQLPEEGLKFMVYLQKENIIDESGMPKERFSAEFPKEGPSILRIQQVVRGDSAAYFCASSQQGAAGELFFGEGSRLTVL.

This rearrangement joins TRBV9 to TRBJ1-2, with 9 bases identical to TRBD1. Germline values: CDR1 SGDLS, CDR2 YYNGEE. The CDR3 sequence is 16 residues long. Trimming cost V 3 bases and J 5 bases; bases outside gene matches: 11. Here the CDR3 reads CASSGHNRGRRYGYTF. The CDR3 DNA reads as TGTGCCAGCAGCGGACATAACAGGGGGCGGAGGTATGGCTACACCTTC.

The V and J genes are TRBV19 and TRBJ2-7; weak D call: TRBD1 (7 bases). Germline V gene lookup returns CDR1 LNHDA and CDR2 SQIVND (reference sequence). Trimming pared 6 bases from V and 12 bases from J, leaving 24 bases between. The CDR3 loop spans 14 amino acids. CDR3 residues: CASSPTSGRGERYF. The CDR3 DNA reads as TGTGCCAGTAGCCCAACATCCGGCAGGGGGGAAAGGTACTTC.